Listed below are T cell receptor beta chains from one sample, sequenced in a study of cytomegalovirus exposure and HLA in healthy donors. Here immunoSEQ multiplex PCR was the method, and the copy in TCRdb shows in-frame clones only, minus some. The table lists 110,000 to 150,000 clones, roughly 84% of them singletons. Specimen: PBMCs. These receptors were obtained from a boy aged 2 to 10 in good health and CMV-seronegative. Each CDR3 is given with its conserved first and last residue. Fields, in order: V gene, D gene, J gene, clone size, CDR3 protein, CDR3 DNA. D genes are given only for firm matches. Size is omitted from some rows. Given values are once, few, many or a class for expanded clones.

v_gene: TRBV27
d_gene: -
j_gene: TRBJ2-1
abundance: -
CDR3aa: CASNPGHTAYNEQFF
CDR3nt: TGTGCCAGCAACCCGGGACACACCGCCTACAATGAGCAGTTCTTC

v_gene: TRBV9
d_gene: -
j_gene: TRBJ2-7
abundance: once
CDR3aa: CASSVAEYYEQYF
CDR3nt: TGTGCCAGCAGCGTAGCAGAATACTACGAGCAGTACTTC

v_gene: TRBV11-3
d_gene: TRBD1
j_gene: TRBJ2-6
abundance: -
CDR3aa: CASSLGQGTNTGANVLTF
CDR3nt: TGTGCCAGCAGCTTAGGACAGGGGACAAACACTGGGGCCAACGTCCTGACTTTC

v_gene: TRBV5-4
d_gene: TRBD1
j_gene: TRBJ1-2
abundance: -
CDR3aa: CASSLTGANYGYTF
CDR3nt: TGTGCCAGCAGCCTGACAGGGGCCAACTATGGCTACACCTTC

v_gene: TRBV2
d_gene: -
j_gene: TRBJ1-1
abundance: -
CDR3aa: CASSGGRAFF
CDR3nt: TGTGCCAGCAGCGGGGGGCGGGCTTTCTTT

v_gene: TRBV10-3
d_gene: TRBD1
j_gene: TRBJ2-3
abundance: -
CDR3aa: CAISDRDTDTQYF
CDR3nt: TGTGCCATCAGCGACAGGGACACAGATACGCAGTATTTT

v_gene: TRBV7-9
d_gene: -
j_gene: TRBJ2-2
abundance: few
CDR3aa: CASSSILDRGTGELFF
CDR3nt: TGTGCCAGCAGTTCAATCTTAGATCGGGGCACCGGGGAGCTGTTTTTT

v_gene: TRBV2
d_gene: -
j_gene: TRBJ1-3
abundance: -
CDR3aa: CASTGNRGSSGNTIYF
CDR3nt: TGTGCCAGTACGGGGAACCGAGGCTCCTCTGGAAACACCATATATTTT

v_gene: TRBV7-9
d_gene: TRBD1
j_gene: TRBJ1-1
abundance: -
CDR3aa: CASSHTGEEAFF
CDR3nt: TGTGCCAGCAGCCATACAGGGGAAGAGGCTTTCTTT

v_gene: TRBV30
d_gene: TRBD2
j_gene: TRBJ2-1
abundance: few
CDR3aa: CALAPRRGVNEQFF
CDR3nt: TGTGCCCTCGCCCCTCGGCGGGGGGTAAATGAGCAGTTCTTC

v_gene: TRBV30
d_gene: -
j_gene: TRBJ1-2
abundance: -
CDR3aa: CAWSSEYYGYTF
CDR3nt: TGTGCCTGGAGTTCGGAGTACTATGGCTACACCTTC

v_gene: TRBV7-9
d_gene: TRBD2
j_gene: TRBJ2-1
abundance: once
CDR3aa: CASSLAGLAGGEQFF
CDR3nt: TGTGCCAGCAGCTTAGCGGGACTAGCGGGGGGAGAGCAGTTCTTC

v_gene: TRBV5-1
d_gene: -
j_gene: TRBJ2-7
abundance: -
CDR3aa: CASSPHQGGRAYEQYF
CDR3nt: TGCGCCAGCAGCCCCCATCAGGGGGGACGCGCCTACGAGCAGTACTTC

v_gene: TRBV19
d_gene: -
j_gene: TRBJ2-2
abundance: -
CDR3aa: CASSIASGSGTGELFF
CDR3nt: TGTGCCAGTAGTATAGCGTCGGGAAGTGGGACCGGGGAGCTGTTTTTT

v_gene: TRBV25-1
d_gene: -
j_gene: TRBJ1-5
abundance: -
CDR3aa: CASSATEINQPQHF
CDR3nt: TGTGCCAGCAGTGCAACAGAAATCAATCAGCCCCAGCATTTT

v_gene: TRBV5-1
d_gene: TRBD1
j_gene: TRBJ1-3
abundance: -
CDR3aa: CASSSQGVPGNTIYF
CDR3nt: TGCGCCAGCAGCTCCCAGGGGGTCCCTGGAAACACCATATATTTT

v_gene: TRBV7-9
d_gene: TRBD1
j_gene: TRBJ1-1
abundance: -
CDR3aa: CASSPGQSIHTEAFF
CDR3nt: TGTGCCAGCAGCCCGGGACAGAGCATACACACTGAAGCTTTCTTT

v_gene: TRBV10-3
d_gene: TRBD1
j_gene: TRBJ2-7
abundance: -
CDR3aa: CAISSGTGFYEQYF
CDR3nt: TGTGCCATCAGTTCCGGGACAGGCTTCTACGAGCAGTACTTC

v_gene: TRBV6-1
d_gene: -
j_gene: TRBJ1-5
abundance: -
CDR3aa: CASSVSRVIADQPQHF
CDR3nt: TGTGCCAGCAGTGTATCCAGGGTAATTGCTGATCAGCCCCAGCATTTT